Following are 29 T cell receptor beta chains from one sample sequenced in a study of siplizumab effects on memory and regulatory T cells. Assay used: immunoSEQ multiplex PCR; TCRdb lists only in-frame clones, some missing. The table lists about 91,000 clones, 96% of them singletons. Sequencing was done on a sample of naive CD4+ T cells sorted from blood. The receptors were gathered from a human donor in good health.

The rearrangement uses TRBV2 and TRBJ1-1; perhaps TRBD1 as D (5 bases). The germline gives CDR1 SNHLY, CDR2 FYNNEI. The CDR3 consists of 11 residues. V lost 4 bases and J 11 bases, leaving 11 bases between the germline ends. The CDR3 is CASSVGRGAFF. CDR3 coding DNA: TGTGCCAGCAGTGTGGGACGAGGGGCTTTCTTT.

The CDR3 region is CASSLIGGPQETQYF. As DNA, the CDR3 is TGTGCCAGCAGCTTAATAGGAGGCCCCCAAGAGACCCAGTACTTC. The chain has TRBV7-3 and TRBJ2-5; D perhaps matches TRBD2 (5 bases). V lost 1 base and J 1 base, leaving 10 bases between the germline ends. Germline V gives CDR1 SGHTA, CDR2 FQGTGA. The CDR3 is 15 amino acids.

The chain carries TRBV10-3 and TRBJ2-7, with 9 bases matching TRBD1. CDR3 length: 15 residues. The J segment lost 5 bases and the V segment lost 2 bases, leaving 7 bases of the junction unmatched. Germline assignment: CDR1 ENHRY and CDR2 SYGVKD. CDR3 protein: CAISERDRALDEQYF. DNA of the CDR3: TGTGCCATCAGTGAGCGGGACAGGGCTCTCGACGAGCAGTACTTC.

In this sample, this clone turned up once. V usage is TRBV7-9 and J usage is TRBJ1-2, with D possibly TRBD1 on 6 matching bases. The length of the CDR3 is 11 residues. Germline CDR1 SEHNR, CDR2 FQNEAQ (reference sequence). V lost 8 bases, J lost 8 bases, and 12 bases lay in between. Here the CDR3 reads CASSGVLGYTF. CDR3 DNA: TGTGCCAGCTCAGGGGTGTTAGGCTACACCTTC.

The CDR3 DNA is TGTGCCAGCAGGGAGGGACAGCTCTACGAGCAGTACTTC. Amino acids: CASREGQLYEQYF. The gene calls are TRBV2 and TRBJ2-7, with TRBD1 as a possible D gene (7 bases). Germline V CDR1 and CDR2: SNHLY, FYNNEI. This CDR3 has 13 residues. The V gene lost 6 bases and the J gene lost 3 bases, with 12 bases spanning the gap.

V is TRBV6-1 and J is TRBJ1-1; 10 bases are shared with TRBD1. The germline CDR1 and CDR2 sequences are MNHNS and SASEGT. The V segment lost 7 bases and the J segment 5 bases; nucleotides outside the gene matches: 4. The CDR3 sequence is 13 residues long. In DNA form, the CDR3 reads TGTGCCAGCAAGGGGACAGGGGATACTGAAGCTTTCTTT. Protein sequence: CASKGTGDTEAFF.

J is TRBJ2-3 and V is TRBV6-5, with 8 positions matching TRBD1. The V and J ends lost 8 bases and 4 bases, in that order; junction bases with no gene match: 8. The CDR3 totals 14 residues. Germline V gene sequence: CDR1 MNHEY, CDR2 SVGAGI. In DNA form, the CDR3 reads TGTGCCAGCGCTCTGGGGGACAGGTCAGATACGCAGTATTTT. Its protein product is CASALGDRSDTQYF.

This chain connects TRBV6-4 to TRBJ1-6; 9 nucleotides match TRBD1. This CDR3 contains 15 residues. V lost 3 bases to trimming and J lost 11 bases; unmatched junction nucleotides: 8. CDR1 is MRHNA and CDR2 is SNTAGT in the germline V gene. The CDR3 bases are TGTGCCAGCAGTGAGTCGGGACAGGGCACGGCACCCCTCCACTTT. Encoded protein: CASSESGQGTAPLHF.

This clone was seen once. V is TRBV4-3 and J is TRBJ1-2, with D uncertain. This CDR3 region has 15 residues. Germline V lookup: CDR1 LGHNA, CDR2 YSLEER. The V and J ends lost 0 bases and 0 bases respectively, with 8 bases between them. CDR3 sequence: CASSQETGANYGYTF. The CDR3 nucleotides are TGCGCCAGCAGCCAAGAGACTGGAGCTAACTATGGCTACACCTTC.

The chain is built from TRBV7-9 and TRBJ1-4; 7 nucleotides match TRBD1. The CDR3 totals 16 residues. The germline V gene encodes CDR1 SEHNR and CDR2 FQNEAQ (reference sequence). The V segment lost 5 bases and the J segment 3 bases; nucleotides outside the gene matches: 9. In DNA, the CDR3 is TGTGCCAGCAGCAATACTCAGGGGGGCCCTAATGAAAAACTGTTTTTT. Amino acid sequence: CASSNTQGGPNEKLFF.

The chain joins TRBV29-1 to TRBJ2-5; TRBD2 aligns across 7 bases. Germline-derived CDR1 and CDR2 are SQVTM and ANQGSEA. The CDR3 spans 12 residues. V shed 4 bases, J shed 5 bases, and the junction held 4 bases outside the gene matches. The CDR3 DNA is TGCAGCGTTGTTTTGGGGGGGGAGACCCAGTACTTC. Residues: CSVVLGGETQYF. Variable domain in full (rest from reference TRBV29-1 and TRBJ2-5): SAVISQKPSRDICQRGTSLTIQCQVDSQVTMMFWYRQQPGQSLTLIATANQGSEATYESGFVIDKFPISRPNLTFSTLTVSNMSPEDSSIYLCSVVLGGETQYFGPGTRLLVL.

This rearrangement joins TRBV18 to TRBJ1-2, with unresolved D. V lost 3 bases, J lost 2 bases, and 7 bases lay in between. The CDR3 is 13 residues long. Germline assignment: CDR1 KGHSH and CDR2 LQKENI. The CDR3 reads CASSPLPNYGYTF. The DNA of the CDR3 is TGTGCCAGCTCACCTCTACCCAACTATGGCTACACCTTC.

V gene TRBV5-4 combines with J gene TRBJ1-1; possible D gene TRBD1, 6 bases. This CDR3 spans 15 amino acids. V lost 1 base and J 5 bases, leaving 15 bases between the germline ends. Germline-derived CDR1 and CDR2 are SGHNT and YYREEE (reference sequence). Here the CDR3 reads CASSLPGRGRTEAFF. The CDR3 coding sequence is TGTGCCAGCAGCTTGCCGGGCAGGGGAAGGACTGAAGCTTTCTTT.

Only one count was recorded for this clone. The chain uses TRBV29-1 and TRBJ2-2, with a possible D match to TRBD2 (6 bases). CDR1 SQVTM and CDR2 ANQGSEA come from the germline V gene. The CDR3 is 17 residues long. CDR3 in DNA: TGCACCTCCAAATGGGACTCCGGAACGCTGAACACCGGGGAGCTGTTTTTT. Protein: CTSKWDSGTLNTGELFF.

The rearrangement joins TRBV5-6 to TRBJ2-5, with D possibly called TRBD1 or TRBD2 (6 bases each). From germline, CDR1 is SGHDT and CDR2 YYEEEE. Trimming removed 4 bases at V and 1 base at J, with 11 bases between. The CDR3 loop spans 14 amino acids. The CDR3 reads CASSRGARQETQYF. In DNA, the CDR3 is TGTGCCAGCAGCAGGGGGGCACGCCAAGAGACCCAGTACTTC.

V and J are TRBV5-4 and TRBJ2-3; 7 bases fit TRBD2. Germline lookup yields CDR1 SGHNT and CDR2 YYREEE (reference sequence). This CDR3 is built from 16 residues. V lost 0 bases and J lost 2; bases outside the gene matches: 6. CDR3 sequence (DNA): TGTGCCAGCAGCTTGGCCCCAGCGGGGTTCACAGATACGCAGTATTTT. Residues: CASSLAPAGFTDTQYF.

The chain has TRBV21-1 and TRBJ1-6. TRBV21-1 is described as a pseudogene. The CDR3 is 18 amino acids. DNA of the CDR3: TGTGCCAGCAGCCCCCGAGGGTGCCTCCGGCCTTATAATTCACCCCTCCACTTT. Residues: CASSPRGCLRPYNSPLHF.

The chain is built from TRBV4-1 and TRBJ1-2; TRBD1 agrees at 8 bases. This CDR3 region has 15 residues. V lost 0 bases to trimming and J lost 8 bases; unmatched junction nucleotides: 8. The germline gives CDR1 MGHRA, CDR2 YSYEKL. As DNA, the CDR3 is TGCGCCAGCAGCCAAGATCGGACAGGGTTATTCGGCTACACCTTC. Translated, it gives CASSQDRTGLFGYTF.

CDR3 in DNA: TGTGCCAGCAGCCAAACTGAAACGGCAGGGGAGAGCAATCAGCCCCAGCATTTT. Protein product: CASSQTETAGESNQPQHF. J is TRBJ1-5 and V is TRBV14; D is perhaps TRBD1 (6 bases). Trimming took 2 bases from V and 1 from J, leaving 18 bases between them. Germline CDR1 is SGHDN and CDR2 is FVKESK. CDR3 length: 18 amino acids.

The chain links TRBV7-8 to TRBJ2-7; tentative D call: TRBD2 (6 bases). The CDR3 runs to 14 residues. V was cut by 9 bases and J by 2 bases, with 17 bases left in between. Germline CDR1 is SGHVS and CDR2 is FQNEAQ. The CDR3 DNA reads as TGTGCCAGACCTAGGGCTAGCGATCCCTACGAGCAGTACTTC. Translating it yields CARPRASDPYEQYF.

V and J are TRBV6-4 and TRBJ2-2; D gene unclear. The CDR3 spans 14 residues. From germline, CDR1 is MRHNA and CDR2 SNTAGT. Deletions cut 2 bases from V and 7 bases from J, with 11 bases between. The chain's CDR3 is CASSDESDRGELFF. CDR3 coding DNA: TGTGCCAGCAGTGACGAGAGCGATCGCGGGGAGCTGTTTTTT.

The chain links TRBV4-1 to TRBJ2-3, with D perhaps TRBD2 (6 bases). The germline V gene encodes CDR1 MGHRA and CDR2 YSYEKL. The CDR3 has 12 residues. The germline V and J ends were trimmed by 2 bases and 11 bases, with 11 bases remaining between them. CDR3 sequence reads: CASSQLGGGQYF. In DNA form, the CDR3 reads TGCGCCAGCAGCCAACTCGGGGGTGGGCAGTATTTT.

V and J are TRBV19 and TRBJ2-7, with 12 positions matching TRBD2. The ends lost 1 base at V and 2 bases at J; junction bases unmatched: 6. CDR3 length: 17 residues. The germline gives CDR1 LNHDA, CDR2 SQIVND (reference sequence). For the CDR3, the DNA is TGTGCCAGTAGTATAGCACTAGCGGGGGGCCTTACCTACGAGCAGTACTTC. As protein: CASSIALAGGLTYEQYF.

V usage is TRBV10-3 and J usage is TRBJ2-6; D remains unclear. CDR1 and CDR2 (germline): ENHRY, SYGVKD. The CDR3 is 17 amino acids. V gave up 6 bases and J gave up 0 bases, with 15 bases separating them. CDR3 nucleotides: TGTGCCATCAGCGGAACCCCCTCAAGCTCTGGGGCCAACGTCCTGACTTTC. Residues: CAISGTPSSSGANVLTF.

CDR3 DNA sequence: TGTGCCAGCAGCCCCCCCGTGGGGAGGGTGCACTACAATGAGCAGTTCTTC. Its protein product is CASSPPVGRVHYNEQFF. J is TRBJ2-1 and V is TRBV11-1, with 7 bases aligning to TRBD2. In germline, CDR1 is SGHAT, CDR2 FQDESV (reference sequence). The V gene end was trimmed by 5 bases and the J gene end by 3 bases; junction bases not matched to a gene: 13. This CDR3 region has 17 residues.

This chain uses TRBV28 with TRBJ2-2; D is ambiguous. The V end was cut by 2 bases, the J end by 4 bases, with 14 bases between. This CDR3 spans 16 amino acids. The germline V gene encodes CDR1 MDHEN and CDR2 SYDVKM. CDR3 bases: TGTGCCAGCAGTTTAGGTGTGTCAGGCGTCACCGGGGAGCTGTTTTTT. Encoded protein: CASSLGVSGVTGELFF. The full variable domain, in which reference TRBV28 and TRBJ2-2 provide the parts outside the CDR3, is DVKVTQSSRYLVKRTGEKVFLECVQDMDHENMFWYRQDPGLGLRLIYFSYDVKMKEKGDIPEGYSVSREKKERFSLILESASTNQTSMYLCASSLGVSGVTGELFFGEGSRLTVL.

The chain uses TRBV5-1 and TRBJ1-2, with a weak D call TRBD1 (5 bases). V lost 4 bases to trimming and J lost 3 bases, with 16 bases between them. The germline gives CDR1 SGHRS, CDR2 YFSETQ. This CDR3 is 15 amino acids long. The CDR3 region has the DNA TGCGCCAGCAGCACAGGCTCCTTGGGTTACTATGGCTACACCTTC. Protein product: CASSTGSLGYYGYTF.

The chain joins TRBV29-1 to TRBJ1-2, with D maybe TRBD1 (6 bases). Trimming removed 4 bases at V and 1 base at J, with 13 bases between. The CDR3 is 14 residues long. The germline V gene encodes CDR1 SQVTM and CDR2 ANQGSEA. The CDR3 DNA sequence: TGCAGCGTTGCCCGGGACACAAATAACTATGGCTACACCTTC. Its translation: CSVARDTNNYGYTF.

The chain uses TRBV6-1 and TRBJ1-4; 8 nucleotides align to TRBD1. The V gene's germline CDR1 is MNHNS and CDR2 SASEGT. V shed 1 base, J shed 7 bases, and the junction held 14 bases outside the gene matches. There are 18 residues in the CDR3. The CDR3 loop reads CASSEGRTGMRGAEKLFF. The CDR3 nucleotides read TGTGCCAGCAGTGAAGGGAGGACAGGGATGAGGGGTGCTGAAAAACTGTTTTTT.